This T cell receptor beta chain stems from a study of radiation and T cells in renal cell carcinoma. The sample's time point: blood 4 weeks post-SBRT, at nephrectomy. Treatment here: 15 Gy SBRT to primary tumor, nephrectomy 4 weeks later. Nephrectomy followed 15 Gy stereotactic body radiation by 4 weeks. Profiled with immunoSEQ multiplex PCR; TCRdb holds only in-frame clones, not every one. The table lists around 170,000 clones, about 87% of them singletons. Germline V gives CDR1 MNHEY, CDR2 SVGAGI. Trimming removed 6 bases from V and 9 bases from J; junction bases left unmatched: 9. This CDR3 region has 15 residues.

The genes are TRBV6-5 and TRBJ1-6, with 9 bases lining up with TRBD1. This specimen was blood, taken from a patient whose treatment included radiotherapy and nephrectomy. The TCR comes from a woman in her forties or fifties with renal cell carcinoma. The chain's CDR3 is CASSVTGTGISPLHF. CDR3 DNA: TGTGCCAGCAGCGTTACCGGGACAGGGATTTCACCCCTCCACTTT.